Listed below are T cell receptor beta chains from one sample, sequenced in a study of neurological immune-mediated disorders. MiXCR, run by TCRdb on the 5' RACE reads, gives a single entry per CDR3 protein. The table shows some 50,000 distinct CDR3 sequences, with approximately 16% occurring only once. Sequences were obtained from PBMCs. Every receptor here comes from a man between 60 and 70 years old in good health. CDR3s include the opening cysteine and the closing phenylalanine or tryptophan. D genes are given only for firm matches. Some rows have no size entry. The others give once, few or many, or a class for an expanded clone.

CDR3aa: CASRAYSATATNEKLFF
CDR3nt: TGTGCCAGTAGAGCGTACTCAGCAACTGCAACTAATGAAAAACTGTTTTTT
j_gene: TRBJ1-4
abundance: few
d_gene: NA
v_gene: TRBV7-6

CDR3aa: CSASWGERYNEQFF
CDR3nt: TGCAGTGCTAGCTGGGGGGAAAGGTACAATGAGCAGTTCTTC
j_gene: TRBJ2-1
abundance: many
d_gene: NA
v_gene: TRBV20-1

CDR3aa: CVTRLIDTQYF
CDR3nt: TGTGTCACCCGTTTGATAGATACACAGTATTTT
j_gene: TRBJ2-3
abundance: NA
d_gene: NA
v_gene: TRBV15

CDR3aa: CASSLGDYEKLFF
CDR3nt: TGTGCCAGCAGTTTAGGAGACTACGAAAAACTGTTTTTT
j_gene: TRBJ1-4
abundance: many
d_gene: NA
v_gene: TRBV12-3/TRBV12-4

CDR3aa: CASSEGAVQPQHF
CDR3nt: TGTGCCAGCAGTGAAGGGGCCGTTCAGCCCCAGCATTTT
j_gene: TRBJ1-5
abundance: many
d_gene: NA
v_gene: TRBV6-1

CDR3aa: CATSDPGGSYNEQFF
CDR3nt: TGTGCCACCAGTGACCCCGGGGGGTCCTACAATGAGCAGTTCTTC
j_gene: TRBJ2-1
abundance: many
d_gene: TRBD2
v_gene: TRBV24-1

CDR3aa: CASRLAGDTGELFF
CDR3nt: TGTGCCAGCAGACTAGCGGGAGACACCGGGGAGCTGTTTTTT
j_gene: TRBJ2-2
abundance: many
d_gene: TRBD2
v_gene: TRBV25-1

CDR3aa: CASSLIAGGLTDTQYF
CDR3nt: TGTGCCAGCAGCCTAATAGCGGGAGGGCTCACAGATACGCAGTATTTT
j_gene: TRBJ2-3
abundance: many
d_gene: TRBD2
v_gene: TRBV11-2

CDR3aa: CASSLDVTGELFF
CDR3nt: TGTGCCAGCAGTTTAGATGTCACCGGGGAGCTGTTTTTT
j_gene: TRBJ2-2
abundance: many
d_gene: NA
v_gene: TRBV12-3/TRBV12-4

CDR3aa: CASSFGGVYEQYF
CDR3nt: TGTGCCAGCAGTTTTGGAGGGGTCTACGAGCAGTACTTC
j_gene: TRBJ2-7
abundance: medium-sized
d_gene: NA
v_gene: TRBV28

CDR3aa: CSARVGSYEQYF
CDR3nt: TGCAGTGCTAGAGTCGGTTCTTACGAGCAGTACTTC
j_gene: TRBJ2-7
abundance: NA
d_gene: NA
v_gene: TRBV20-1

CDR3aa: CASSSGRGYEQYF
CDR3nt: TGCGCCAGCAGTTCGGGTAGGGGATACGAGCAGTACTTC
j_gene: TRBJ2-7
abundance: many
d_gene: NA
v_gene: TRBV3-1

CDR3aa: CASSSPVQFF
CDR3nt: TGCGCCAGCAGTTCCCCGGTTCAGTTCTTC
j_gene: TRBJ2-1
abundance: many
d_gene: NA
v_gene: TRBV10-2

CDR3aa: CSAPTSGRNEQYF
CDR3nt: TGCAGTGCTCCGACTAGCGGGAGAAACGAGCAGTACTTC
j_gene: TRBJ2-7
abundance: many
d_gene: TRBD2
v_gene: TRBV20-1

CDR3aa: CASSLYRGVDTQYF
CDR3nt: TGTGCCAGCAGTCTCTACAGGGGTGTGGATACGCAGTATTTT
j_gene: TRBJ2-3
abundance: many
d_gene: TRBD1
v_gene: TRBV28

CDR3aa: CASTSQETQYF
CDR3nt: TGCGCCAGCACCTCTCAAGAGACCCAGTACTTC
j_gene: TRBJ2-5
abundance: few
d_gene: NA
v_gene: TRBV10-2

CDR3aa: CASSLGGQPYNEQFF
CDR3nt: TGCGCCAGCAGCTTAGGGGGGCAACCATACAATGAGCAGTTCTTC
j_gene: TRBJ2-1
abundance: many
d_gene: NA
v_gene: TRBV5-1

CDR3aa: CASRKGSSYEQYF
CDR3nt: TGTGCCAGCAGGAAGGGAAGCTCCTACGAGCAGTACTTC
j_gene: TRBJ2-7
abundance: many
d_gene: NA
v_gene: TRBV3-1

CDR3aa: CASSQTGLEQYF
CDR3nt: TGTGCCAGCAGCCAAACTGGCCTGGAGCAGTACTTC
j_gene: TRBJ2-7
abundance: many
d_gene: NA
v_gene: TRBV12-3/TRBV12-4

CDR3aa: CASSVDGGVTDTQYF
CDR3nt: TGTGCCAGCAGCGTAGATGGGGGAGTCACAGATACGCAGTATTTT
j_gene: TRBJ2-3
abundance: NA
d_gene: NA
v_gene: TRBV7-8

CDR3aa: CASSEYRNQPQHF
CDR3nt: TGTGCCAGCAGTGAATACAGGAATCAGCCCCAGCATTTT
j_gene: TRBJ1-5
abundance: many
d_gene: NA
v_gene: TRBV6-1

CDR3aa: CASREAGGPSYEQYF
CDR3nt: TGTGCCAGCAGAGAGGCGGGGGGCCCTTCCTACGAGCAGTACTTC
j_gene: TRBJ2-7
abundance: many
d_gene: TRBD2
v_gene: TRBV7-2

CDR3aa: CAISDSGTGAYNEQFF
CDR3nt: TGTGCCATCAGTGATTCCGGGACAGGGGCCTACAATGAGCAGTTCTTC
j_gene: TRBJ2-1
abundance: many
d_gene: TRBD1
v_gene: TRBV10-3

CDR3aa: CASSRRAGAVGEQFF
CDR3nt: TGTGCCAGCAGCCGACGCGCGGGAGCGGTGGGTGAGCAGTTCTTC
j_gene: TRBJ2-1
abundance: many
d_gene: TRBD2
v_gene: TRBV3-1

CDR3aa: CASSQDLQTPNYEQYF
CDR3nt: TGTGCCAGCAGCCAAGATCTTCAGACCCCCAACTACGAGCAGTACTTC
j_gene: TRBJ2-7
abundance: many
d_gene: NA
v_gene: TRBV4-2

CDR3aa: CASSLAGLAGGGEQFF
CDR3nt: TGTGCCAGCAGCTTAGCGGGACTAGCGGGAGGCGGTGAGCAGTTCTTC
j_gene: TRBJ2-1
abundance: many
d_gene: TRBD2
v_gene: TRBV11-2

CDR3aa: CASASRGNTYKQYF
CDR3nt: TGTGCCAGCGCCTCCAGGGGGAATACGTACAAGCAGTACTTC
j_gene: TRBJ2-7
abundance: many
d_gene: TRBD1
v_gene: TRBV12-3/TRBV12-4

CDR3aa: CASSLTSPGSRYEQYF
CDR3nt: TGTGCCAGCAGTCTGACTAGCCCCGGGAGTCGGTACGAGCAGTACTTC
j_gene: TRBJ2-7
abundance: many
d_gene: TRBD2
v_gene: TRBV28

CDR3aa: CSADPSTDTQYF
CDR3nt: TGCAGTGCTGATCCATCCACAGATACGCAGTATTTT
j_gene: TRBJ2-3
abundance: many
d_gene: NA
v_gene: TRBV20-1

CDR3aa: CASSLGGPALGTEAFF
CDR3nt: TGTGCCAGCAGTTTAGGGGGGCCCGCCCTAGGCACTGAAGCTTTCTTT
j_gene: TRBJ1-1
abundance: few
d_gene: NA
v_gene: TRBV27

CDR3aa: CSVAERQETQYF
CDR3nt: TGCAGCGTTGCGGAGCGACAAGAGACCCAGTACTTC
j_gene: TRBJ2-5
abundance: many
d_gene: NA
v_gene: TRBV29-1

CDR3aa: CSVGLAGTKAETQYF
CDR3nt: TGCAGTGTGGGACTAGCGGGGACCAAGGCGGAGACCCAGTACTTC
j_gene: TRBJ2-5
abundance: many
d_gene: TRBD2
v_gene: TRBV20-1

CDR3aa: CSVEWGGRETQYF
CDR3nt: TGCAGCGTTGAATGGGGGGGAAGGGAGACCCAGTACTTC
j_gene: TRBJ2-5
abundance: NA
d_gene: TRBD2
v_gene: TRBV29-1

CDR3aa: CASSSGTGNSADTQYF
CDR3nt: TGCGCCAGCAGCTCCGGGACAGGGAATTCCGCAGATACGCAGTATTTT
j_gene: TRBJ2-3
abundance: many
d_gene: TRBD1
v_gene: TRBV5-1

CDR3aa: CASSAGLRETQYF
CDR3nt: TGTGCCAGCAGCGCTGGTTTGAGGGAGACCCAGTACTTC
j_gene: TRBJ2-5
abundance: many
d_gene: NA
v_gene: TRBV7-3